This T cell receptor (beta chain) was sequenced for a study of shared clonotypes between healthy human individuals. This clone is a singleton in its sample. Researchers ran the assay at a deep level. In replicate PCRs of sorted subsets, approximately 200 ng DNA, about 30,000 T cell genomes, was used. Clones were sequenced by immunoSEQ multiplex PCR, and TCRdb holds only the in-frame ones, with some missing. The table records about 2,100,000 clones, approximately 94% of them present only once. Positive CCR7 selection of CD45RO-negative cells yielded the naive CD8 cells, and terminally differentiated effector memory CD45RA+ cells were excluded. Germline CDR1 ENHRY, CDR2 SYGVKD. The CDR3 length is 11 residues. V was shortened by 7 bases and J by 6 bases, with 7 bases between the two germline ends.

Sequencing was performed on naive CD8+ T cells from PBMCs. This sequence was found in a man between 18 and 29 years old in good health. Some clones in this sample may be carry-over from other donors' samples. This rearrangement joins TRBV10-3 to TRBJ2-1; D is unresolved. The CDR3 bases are TGTGCCATCACGCAAGGCAATGAGCAGTTCTTC. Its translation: CAITQGNEQFF.